One sample yielded the 18 T cell receptor beta chains listed below, sequenced in a study of response to subunit inactivated influenza vaccine. TCRdb re-called the RT-PCR reads through MiXCR, storing one row per CDR3 protein. The repertoire holds roughly 650,000 distinct CDR3 sequences, with approximately 14% as singletons. Sequencing was performed on PBMCs from blood, taken 14 to 15 days before vaccination. These TCRs come from a man aged 50-59 years who received an inactivated influenza vaccine.

The chain links TRBV6-2 or TRBV6-3 to TRBJ1-6, with D unclear. Germline assignment: CDR1 MNHEY and CDR2 SVGEGT. V lost 6 bases to trimming and J lost 7 bases, with 10 bases between them. The CDR3 loop spans 13 amino acids. Here the CDR3 DNA reads TGTGCCAGCAGAACCGGGAACAATTCACCCCTCCACTTT. Amino acids: CASRTGNNSPLHF.

This clonotype was observed a handful of times. This chain connects TRBV18 to TRBJ2-5; perhaps D is TRBD1 or TRBD2 (5 bases each). V lost 6 bases to trimming and J lost 1 base, with 12 bases between them. The CDR3 covers 14 residues. The germline V gene encodes CDR1 KGHSH and CDR2 LQKENI. The CDR3 here is CASSPRDLQETQYF. The CDR3 coding sequence is TGTGCCAGCTCTCCAAGGGACCTCCAAGAGACCCAGTACTTC.

Concerning this clonotype: A much bigger clone sits one base away, suggesting this may be a read error. This chain links TRBV5-1 with TRBJ2-1, with 7 bases fitting TRBD1. CDR1 and CDR2 from the germline V gene are SGHRS and YFSETQ. The CDR3 contains 14 residues. This CDR3 reads CVSSLAGQDNEQFF. The CDR3 DNA is TGCGTCAGCAGCTTGGCCGGACAGGACAATGAGCAGTTCTTC.

This clonotype was picked up a small number of times. The chain employs TRBV29-1 and TRBJ1-1; 10 nucleotides align to TRBD1. Per the germline V gene, CDR1 is SQVTM and CDR2 is ANQGSEA. With 7 bases clipped from V and 6 bases from J, the junction kept 2 bases outside the gene matches. This CDR3 spans 11 amino acids. The DNA of the CDR3 is TGCAGCGCCGGACAGGGGGCTGAAGCTTTCTTT. It codes for CSAGQGAEAFF.

The chain couples TRBV10-1 to TRBJ1-1, with 9 bases aligning to TRBD1. This CDR3 has 12 amino acids. Trimming took 4 bases from V and 6 from J; bases not matched to a gene: 0. Germline-derived CDR1 and CDR2 are WNHNN and SYGVQD (reference sequence). CDR3 DNA sequence: TGCGCCAGCAGTGGACAGGGGGCTGAAGCTTTCTTT. As protein: CASSGQGAEAFF.

The genes are TRBV4-2 and TRBJ2-5, with unresolved D. V dropped 3 bases and J dropped 3 bases, with 5 bases sitting between them. Germline values: CDR1 LGHNA, CDR2 YNFKEQ. The CDR3 contains 12 residues. CDR3 in DNA: TGTGCCAGCAGCCATGAGGAAGAGACCCAGTACTTC. This codes for CASSHEEETQYF.

Points on this clonotype: The junction does not match germline at one end; this may be a read error. The chain combines TRBV4-2 with TRBJ2-7; TRBD2 agrees at 8 bases. Germline V lookup: CDR1 LGHNA, CDR2 YNFKEQ. The CDR3 extends over 15 amino acids. The chain's CDR3 is CANSQGSGIAYEQYF. The DNA for the CDR3 is TGTGCCAACAGCCAAGGTAGCGGGATCGCCTACGAGCAGTACTTC.

There are a few counts of this clonotype. The V call is TRBV28, the J call TRBJ1-5; 7 bases are a match to TRBD1. Germline trimming cut 5 bases from V and 0 bases from J; bases unmatched to any gene: 19. From germline, CDR1 is MDHEN and CDR2 SYDVKM. CDR3 length equals 20 residues. The CDR3 sequence: CASSIPRDSVAKDSNQPQHF. The CDR3 DNA reads TGTGCCAGCAGTATACCGAGGGACAGCGTAGCCAAAGATAGCAATCAGCCCCAGCATTTT.

The table lists this clonotype with a few counts. The chain is built from TRBV30 and TRBJ2-7; weak D call: TRBD1 (6 bases). Germline loops: CDR1 GTSNPN, CDR2 SVGIG (reference sequence). V lost 2 bases and J 2 bases, leaving 7 bases between the germline ends. The CDR3 consists of 12 residues. The CDR3 nucleotides read TGTGCCTGGAGTCGGACAGCCTACGAGCAGTACTTC. Translating gives CAWSRTAYEQYF.

This clonotype appeared a few times. This chain links TRBV11-2 with TRBJ1-2; the match to TRBD1 covers 7 bases. The J segment lost 5 bases and the V segment lost 1 base, leaving 4 bases of the junction unmatched. The CDR3 covers 14 residues. Germline CDR1 is SGHAT and CDR2 is FQNNGV. The CDR3 region is CASSLAQQGYGYTF. The CDR3 nucleotides read TGTGCCAGCAGCTTAGCCCAACAGGGGTATGGCTACACCTTC.

In its sample, this clonotype was seen a few times. This chain's CDR3 is CAWSSGRNEQYF. The DNA of the CDR3 is TGTGCCTGGTCTAGCGGGAGGAATGAGCAGTACTTC. The V and J genes are TRBV30 and TRBJ2-7, with 11 positions matching TRBD2. The germline gives CDR1 GTSNPN, CDR2 SVGIG (reference sequence). Trimming at V came to 5 bases and at J to 7 bases, leaving 4 bases not matched to a gene. The CDR3 totals 12 residues.

This clonotype appeared a few times. The CDR3 region has the DNA TGTGCCAGCAGCTCAAACAGCGGGACTAATGAAAAACTGTTTTTT. Translating gives CASSSNSGTNEKLFF. The J gene is TRBJ1-4, the V gene TRBV7-9; no clear D gene. This CDR3 comprises 15 residues. Germline CDR1 reads SEHNR; CDR2 reads FQNEAQ (reference sequence). Trimming pared 4 bases from V and 2 bases from J, leaving 11 bases between.

This clonotype was seen many times. This sequence joins TRBV4-1 and TRBJ1-4; 10 bases are a match to TRBD1. In germline, CDR1 is MGHRA, CDR2 YSYEKL. The CDR3 consists of 17 residues. V dropped 0 bases and J dropped 5; count of bases not matched to a gene: 6. CDR3 nucleotide sequence: TGCGCCAGCAGCCAAGATCCCGGGACAGGGGCCAATGAAAAACTGTTTTTT. Translating it yields CASSQDPGTGANEKLFF.

This clonotype was recorded a few times. The CDR3 spells CASSFVKIQGREKLFF. The CDR3 DNA sequence: TGTGCCAGCAGCTTTGTTAAGATTCAGGGAAGAGAAAAACTGTTTTTT. The chain couples TRBV7-8 to TRBJ1-4, with D tentatively TRBD1 (5 bases). Germline CDR1 reads SGHVS; CDR2 reads FQNEAQ. Between the trimmed V and J ends, which lost 3 bases and 8 bases, there was a span of 19 bases. The CDR3 consists of 16 residues.

This clonotype was seen only a few times. The rearrangement links TRBV2 to TRBJ2-7, with D perhaps matching TRBD2 (5 bases). In germline, CDR1 is SNHLY, CDR2 FYNNEI. The CDR3 has 14 amino acids. The germline V and J ends were trimmed by 5 bases and 2 bases, with 13 bases remaining between them. The CDR3 spells CASSPGLFAYEQYF. CDR3 coding DNA: TGTGCCAGCAGTCCCGGACTTTTCGCCTACGAGCAGTACTTC.

This clonotype was observed a single time. V and J are TRBV7-2 and TRBJ1-6, with D possibly being TRBD1 (5 bases). The CDR3 extends over 17 amino acids. Germline CDR1 is SGHTA and CDR2 is FQGNSA. V lost 4 bases, J lost 7 bases, and 20 bases lay in between. The CDR3 DNA reads as TGTGCCAGCAGCTGGGGGGGTATGTTGGGAGGGAATTCACCCCTCCACTTT. Encoded protein: CASSWGGMLGGNSPLHF.

V is TRBV5-8 and J is TRBJ2-7; no reliable D call. The V end was cut by 1 base, the J end by 2 bases, with 13 bases between. CDR3 length: 15 residues. Germline CDR1 SGHTS, CDR2 YDEGEE. DNA of the CDR3: TGTGCCAGCAGCTTGATCGGGCACCCTGCCTACGAGCAGTACTTC. As protein: CASSLIGHPAYEQYF.

The chain joins TRBV7-2 to TRBJ2-7; 11 bases map to TRBD2. The CDR3 totals 16 residues. V lost 2 bases, J lost 4 bases, and 7 bases stayed unmatched. Germline V CDR1 and CDR2: SGHTA, FQGNSA. The CDR3 nucleotides read TGTGCCAGCAGCTTATCAATAGCGGGGGGGGTATACGAGCAGTACTTC. Amino acid sequence: CASSLSIAGGVYEQYF.